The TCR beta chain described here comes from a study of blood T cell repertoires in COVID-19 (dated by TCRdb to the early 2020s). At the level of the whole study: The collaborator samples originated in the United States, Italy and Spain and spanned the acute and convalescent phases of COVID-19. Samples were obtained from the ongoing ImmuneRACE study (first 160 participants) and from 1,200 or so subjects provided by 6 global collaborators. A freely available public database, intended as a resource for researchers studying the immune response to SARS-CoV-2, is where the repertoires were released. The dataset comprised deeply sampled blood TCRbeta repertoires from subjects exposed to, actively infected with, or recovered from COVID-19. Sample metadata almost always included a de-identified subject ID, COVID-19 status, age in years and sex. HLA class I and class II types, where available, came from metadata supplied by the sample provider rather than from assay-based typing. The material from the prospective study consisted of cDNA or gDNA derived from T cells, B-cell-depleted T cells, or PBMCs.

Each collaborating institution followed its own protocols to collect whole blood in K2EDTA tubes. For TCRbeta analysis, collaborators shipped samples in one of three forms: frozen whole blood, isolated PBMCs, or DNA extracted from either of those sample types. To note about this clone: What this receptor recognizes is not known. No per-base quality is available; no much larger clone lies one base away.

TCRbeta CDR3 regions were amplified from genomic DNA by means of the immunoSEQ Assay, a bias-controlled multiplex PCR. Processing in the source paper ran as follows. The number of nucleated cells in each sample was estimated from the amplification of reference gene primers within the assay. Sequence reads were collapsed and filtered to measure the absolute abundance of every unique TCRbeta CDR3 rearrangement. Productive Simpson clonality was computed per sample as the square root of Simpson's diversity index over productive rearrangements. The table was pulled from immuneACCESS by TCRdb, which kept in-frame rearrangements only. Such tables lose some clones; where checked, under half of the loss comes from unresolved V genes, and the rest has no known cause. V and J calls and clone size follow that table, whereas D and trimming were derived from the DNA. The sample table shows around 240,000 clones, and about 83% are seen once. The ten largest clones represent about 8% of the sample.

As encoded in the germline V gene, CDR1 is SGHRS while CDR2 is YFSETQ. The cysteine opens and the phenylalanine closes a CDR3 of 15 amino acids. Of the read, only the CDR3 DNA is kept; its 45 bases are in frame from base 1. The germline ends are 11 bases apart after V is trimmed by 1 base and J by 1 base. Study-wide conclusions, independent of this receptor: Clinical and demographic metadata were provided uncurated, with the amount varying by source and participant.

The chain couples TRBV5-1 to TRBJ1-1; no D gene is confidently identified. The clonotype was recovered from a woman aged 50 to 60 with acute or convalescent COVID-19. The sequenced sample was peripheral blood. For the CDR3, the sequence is CASSLNPQQNTEAFF. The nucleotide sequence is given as TGCGCCAGCAGCTTGAACCCACAGCAGAACACTGAAGCTTTCTTT.